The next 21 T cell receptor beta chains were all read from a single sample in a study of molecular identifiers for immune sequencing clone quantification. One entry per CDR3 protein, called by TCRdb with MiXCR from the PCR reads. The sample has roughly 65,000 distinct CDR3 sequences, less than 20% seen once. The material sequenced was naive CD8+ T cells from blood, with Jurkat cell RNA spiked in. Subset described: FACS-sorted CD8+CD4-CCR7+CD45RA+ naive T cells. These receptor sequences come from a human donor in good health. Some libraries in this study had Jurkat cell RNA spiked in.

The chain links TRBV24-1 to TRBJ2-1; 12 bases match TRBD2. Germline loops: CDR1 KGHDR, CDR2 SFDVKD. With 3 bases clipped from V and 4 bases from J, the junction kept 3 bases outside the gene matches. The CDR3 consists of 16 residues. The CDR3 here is CATSDRTSGIYNEQFF. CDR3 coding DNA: TGTGCCACCAGTGATAGGACTAGCGGGATTTACAATGAGCAGTTCTTC.

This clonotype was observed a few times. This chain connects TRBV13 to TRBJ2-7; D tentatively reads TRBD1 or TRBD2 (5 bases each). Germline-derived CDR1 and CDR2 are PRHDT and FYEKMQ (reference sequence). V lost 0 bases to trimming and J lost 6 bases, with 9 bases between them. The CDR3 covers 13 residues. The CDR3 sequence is CASSLGMGREQYF. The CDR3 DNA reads TGTGCCAGCAGCTTAGGCATGGGACGCGAGCAGTACTTC.

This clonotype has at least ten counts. In DNA, the CDR3 is TGTGCCAGCAGTCTGGACAGGGGAAATCCTGCATTCACAGATACGCAGTATTTT. The encoded protein is CASSLDRGNPAFTDTQYF. The V call is TRBV6-2 or TRBV6-3, the J call TRBJ2-3, with 9 bases matching TRBD1. CDR3 length equals 18 residues. The germline CDR1 and CDR2 sequences are MNHEY and SVGEGT. V lost 5 bases, J lost 2 bases, and 14 bases stayed unmatched.

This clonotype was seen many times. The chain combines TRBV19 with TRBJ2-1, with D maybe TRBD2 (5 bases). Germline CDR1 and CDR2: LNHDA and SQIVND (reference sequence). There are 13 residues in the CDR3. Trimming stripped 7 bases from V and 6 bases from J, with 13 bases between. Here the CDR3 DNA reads TGTGCCAGTAATCTAGCCGGGCGCAATGAGCAGTTCTTC. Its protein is CASNLAGRNEQFF.

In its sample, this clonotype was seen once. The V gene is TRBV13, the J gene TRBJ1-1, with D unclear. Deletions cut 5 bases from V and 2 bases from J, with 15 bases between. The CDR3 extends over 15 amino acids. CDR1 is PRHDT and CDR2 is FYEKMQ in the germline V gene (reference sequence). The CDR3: CASSKYPHINTEAFF. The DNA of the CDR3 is TGTGCCAGCAGCAAATACCCGCATATAAACACTGAAGCTTTCTTT.

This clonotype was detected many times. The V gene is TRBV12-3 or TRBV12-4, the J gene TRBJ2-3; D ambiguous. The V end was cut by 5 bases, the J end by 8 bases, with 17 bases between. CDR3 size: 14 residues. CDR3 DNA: TGTGCCAGCAGTCACAGCCTCCATGTGTCTACGCAGTATTTT. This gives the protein CASSHSLHVSTQYF.

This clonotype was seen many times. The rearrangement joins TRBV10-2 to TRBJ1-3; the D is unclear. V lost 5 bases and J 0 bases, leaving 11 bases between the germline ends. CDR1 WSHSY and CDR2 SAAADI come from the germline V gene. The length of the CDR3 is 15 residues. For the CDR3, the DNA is TGCGCCAGCAGTCACGGGTCATTCTCTGGAAACACCATATATTTT. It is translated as CASSHGSFSGNTIYF.

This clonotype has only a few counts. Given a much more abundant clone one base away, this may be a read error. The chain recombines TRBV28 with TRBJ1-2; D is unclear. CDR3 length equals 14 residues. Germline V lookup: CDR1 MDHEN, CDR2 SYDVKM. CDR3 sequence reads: CTSSYVEFNYGYTF. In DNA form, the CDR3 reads TGTACCAGCAGCTACGTTGAATTCAACTATGGCTACACCTTC.

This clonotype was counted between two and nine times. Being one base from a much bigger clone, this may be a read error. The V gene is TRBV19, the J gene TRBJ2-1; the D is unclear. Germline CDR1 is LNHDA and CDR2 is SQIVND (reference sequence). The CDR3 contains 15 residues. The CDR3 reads CASSISGAGNNGQFF. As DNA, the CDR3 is TGTGCCAGTAGTATATCGGGCGCCGGAAACAATGGGCAGTTCTTC.

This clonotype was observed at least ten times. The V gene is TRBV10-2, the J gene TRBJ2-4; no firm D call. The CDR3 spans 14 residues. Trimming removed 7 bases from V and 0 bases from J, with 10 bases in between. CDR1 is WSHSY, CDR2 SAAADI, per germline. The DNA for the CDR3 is TGCGCCAGCAACGTCTATTTAGCCAAAAACATTCAGTACTTC. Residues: CASNVYLAKNIQYF.

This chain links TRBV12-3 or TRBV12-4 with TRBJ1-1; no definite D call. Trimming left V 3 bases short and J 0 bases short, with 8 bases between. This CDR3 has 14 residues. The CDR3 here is CASSLMPLNTEAFF. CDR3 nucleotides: TGTGCCAGCAGTTTGATGCCGTTGAACACTGAAGCTTTCTTT.

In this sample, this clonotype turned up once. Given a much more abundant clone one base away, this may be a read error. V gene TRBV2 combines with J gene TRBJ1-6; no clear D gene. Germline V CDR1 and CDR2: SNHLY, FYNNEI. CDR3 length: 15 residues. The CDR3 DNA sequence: TGTGCCAGCTCAGGTGGGAGCTCCTATAATTCATCCCTCCACTTT. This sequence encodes CASSGGSSYNSSLHF.

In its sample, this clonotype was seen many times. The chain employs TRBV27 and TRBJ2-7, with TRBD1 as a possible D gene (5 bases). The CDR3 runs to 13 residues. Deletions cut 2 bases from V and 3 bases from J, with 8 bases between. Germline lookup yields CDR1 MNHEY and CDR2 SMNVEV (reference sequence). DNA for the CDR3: TGTGCCAGCAGTTTACTAGGGGACTACGAGCAGTACTTC. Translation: CASSLLGDYEQYF.

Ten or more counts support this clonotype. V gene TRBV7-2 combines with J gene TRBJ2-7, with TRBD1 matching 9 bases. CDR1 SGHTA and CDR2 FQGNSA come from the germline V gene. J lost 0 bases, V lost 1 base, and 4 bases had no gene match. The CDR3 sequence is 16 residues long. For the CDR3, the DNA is TGTGCCAGCAGCTTAGGGGGGACAGGGACCTCCTACGAGCAGTACTTC. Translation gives CASSLGGTGTSYEQYF.

The CDR3 DNA reads as TGTGCCTGGAGCCCGCTTAATGAAAGACCGTTTTTT. Protein sequence: CAWSPLNERPFF. The rearrangement links TRBV30 to TRBJ1-4; D not certain. The CDR3 covers 12 residues. Trimming shortened V by 3 bases and J by 16 bases, and 18 bases separated the two germline ends. Germline CDR1 and CDR2: GTSNPN and SVGIG (reference sequence).

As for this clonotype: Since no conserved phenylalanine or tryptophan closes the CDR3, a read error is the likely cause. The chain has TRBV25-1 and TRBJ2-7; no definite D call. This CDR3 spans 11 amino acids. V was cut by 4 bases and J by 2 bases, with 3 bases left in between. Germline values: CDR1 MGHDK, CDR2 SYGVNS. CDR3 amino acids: CASSVAYEQYL. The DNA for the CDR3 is TGTGCCAGCAGTGTGGCCTACGAGCAGTACCTC.

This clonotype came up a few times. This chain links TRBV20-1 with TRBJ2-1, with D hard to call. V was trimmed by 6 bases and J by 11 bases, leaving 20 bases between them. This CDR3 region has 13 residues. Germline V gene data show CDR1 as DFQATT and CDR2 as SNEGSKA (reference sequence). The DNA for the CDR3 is TGCAGTGCGACGGAATCGCCCATGCCCCAGCAGTTCTTC. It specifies CSATESPMPQQFF.

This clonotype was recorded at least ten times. CDR3 sequence reads: CASSSDRRDTQYF. The CDR3 DNA sequence: TGTGCCAGCAGTTCTGACAGGCGCGATACGCAGTATTTT. This rearrangement joins TRBV6-5 to TRBJ2-3, with D tentatively TRBD1 (6 bases). The CDR3 totals 13 residues. Trimming stripped 4 bases from V and 6 bases from J, with 11 bases between. Germline assignment: CDR1 MNHEY and CDR2 SVGAGI.

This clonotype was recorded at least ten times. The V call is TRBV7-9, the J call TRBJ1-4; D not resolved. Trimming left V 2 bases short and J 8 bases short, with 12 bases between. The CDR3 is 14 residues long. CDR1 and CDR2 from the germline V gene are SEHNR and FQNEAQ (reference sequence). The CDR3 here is CASSLIGFREKLFF. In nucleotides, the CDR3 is TGTGCCAGCAGCTTAATAGGTTTTCGAGAAAAACTGTTTTTT.

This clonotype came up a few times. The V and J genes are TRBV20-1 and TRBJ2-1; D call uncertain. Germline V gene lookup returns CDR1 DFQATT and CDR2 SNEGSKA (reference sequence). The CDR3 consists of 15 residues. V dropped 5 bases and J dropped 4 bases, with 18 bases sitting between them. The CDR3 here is CSADPIGPQYNEQFF. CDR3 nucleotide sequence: TGCAGTGCTGACCCGATTGGGCCCCAGTACAATGAGCAGTTCTTC.

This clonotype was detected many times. CDR3 protein: CATSREGEGPTDTQYF. The CDR3 nucleotides are TGTGCCACCAGCAGAGAGGGGGAGGGCCCCACAGATACGCAGTATTTT. The chain joins TRBV15 to TRBJ2-3; 7 bases agree with TRBD2. The germline gives CDR1 LNHNV, CDR2 YYDKDF (reference sequence). Losses at the gene ends were 0 bases for V and 2 bases for J; bases not matched to a gene: 5. The CDR3 totals 16 residues.